The present entry profiles one T cell receptor beta chain with its context. CDR1 and CDR2 (germline): SGHVS, FNYEAQ. This CDR3 is built from 16 residues. Trimming removed 5 bases at V and 1 base at J, with 15 bases between. Splitting of CD4+ cells produced CD45RA+ naive and CD45RA-negative memory subsets. This entry belongs to a study of shared clonotypes between healthy human individuals. TCRdb keeps only in-frame clones here, not all; method: immunoSEQ multiplex PCR. The sample contains about 730,000 clones, approximately 72% of which appear only once. This TCR was sampled from a woman aged 25 to 39 in good health. Material: memory CD4+ T cells sorted from blood. The subset denotes: CD45RA-negative fraction. The J gene is TRBJ2-1, the V gene TRBV7-6; D call uncertain. In DNA form, the CDR3 reads TGTGCCAGCAGCAAACGATACACCCTATCCTACAATGAGCAGTTCTTC. Its translation: CASSKRYTLSYNEQFF.